A selection of T cell receptor beta chains follows, all from one sample in a study of brain T cells in children with intractable seizures. Sequenced by immunoSEQ multiplex PCR; TCRdb stores in-frame clones only, minus some. The table records 110,000 or so clones, roughly 94% of them present only once. The input for sequencing was peripheral blood, taken at surgery. The receptor set was obtained from a boy less than two years old with hemimegalencephaly and intractable seizures. Each CDR3 is given with its conserved first and last residue. Fields, in order: clone size, J gene, D gene, V gene, CDR3 protein, CDR3 DNA. D genes are given only for firm matches. Size values are once, few and many counts, or a class for expanded clones, and some rows have none.

size: .; J: TRBJ1-1; D: TRBD1; V: TRBV28; CDR3: CASSFTGGTEAFF; DNA: TGTGCCAGCAGTTTTACAGGGGGCACTGAAGCTTTCTTT
size: .; J: TRBJ1-2; D: .; V: TRBV6-5; CDR3: CASRQLNGYTF; DNA: TGTGCCAGCAGGCAATTAAATGGCTACACCTTC
size: .; J: TRBJ2-3; D: .; V: TRBV5-1; CDR3: CASSLAPGSTDTQYF; DNA: TGCGCCAGCAGCTTGGCTCCGGGAAGCACAGATACGCAGTATTTT
size: .; J: TRBJ2-5; D: TRBD1; V: TRBV28; CDR3: CASSRGQDIQETQYF; DNA: TGTGCCAGCAGTAGGGGACAGGATATCCAAGAGACCCAGTACTTC
size: .; J: TRBJ2-6; D: .; V: TRBV7-3; CDR3: CASSLTLGSGANVLTF; DNA: TGTGCCAGCAGCTTAACGCTGGGCTCTGGGGCCAACGTCCTGACTTTC
size: .; J: TRBJ1-1; D: .; V: TRBV6-5; CDR3: CASSYTLRGTEAFF; DNA: TGTGCCAGCAGTTACACCCTAAGGGGCACTGAAGCTTTCTTT
size: .; J: TRBJ2-5; D: TRBD2; V: TRBV4-2; CDR3: CASSRGRAGGKETQYF; DNA: TGTGCCAGCAGCCGCGGACGCGCGGGGGGCAAAGAGACCCAGTACTTC
size: .; J: TRBJ2-3; D: .; V: TRBV30; CDR3: CAWRAGADTDTQYF; DNA: TGTGCCTGGAGGGCGGGGGCCGACACAGATACGCAGTATTTT
size: .; J: TRBJ2-7; D: .; V: TRBV2; CDR3: CASSGSGFYEQYF; DNA: TGTGCCAGCAGTGGCTCAGGGTTCTACGAGCAGTACTTC
size: .; J: TRBJ1-1; D: .; V: TRBV29-1; CDR3: CSASQALGTEAFF; DNA: TGCAGCGCAAGTCAGGCCTTGGGCACTGAAGCTTTCTTT
size: .; J: TRBJ2-1; D: .; V: TRBV2; CDR3: CASSEAWGQCIGVF; DNA: TGTGCCAGCAGTGAAGCATGGGGCCAATGCATAGGGGTCTTC
size: .; J: TRBJ1-3; D: .; V: TRBV4-1; CDR3: CASSQDRASRIAGNTIYF; DNA: TGCGCCAGCAGCCAAGATCGCGCCTCGAGGATCGCTGGAAACACCATATATTTT
size: .; J: TRBJ2-7; D: TRBD2; V: TRBV3-1/TRBV3-2; CDR3: CASSLTGGRFHEQYF; DNA: TGTGCCAGCAGCCTAACCGGCGGGAGGTTCCACGAGCAGTACTTC
size: .; J: TRBJ2-7; D: .; V: TRBV5-6; CDR3: CASSLGHLRDLTYEQYF; DNA: TGTGCCAGCAGCTTGGGACATCTGAGAGACCTAACCTACGAGCAGTACTTC
size: .; J: TRBJ2-3; D: .; V: TRBV7-3; CDR3: CASSLFVGGGPDTQYF; DNA: TGTGCCAGCAGCTTATTCGTGGGAGGGGGGCCAGATACGCAGTATTTT
size: .; J: TRBJ1-5; D: TRBD1; V: TRBV27; CDR3: CASSFQKGDRGQPQHF; DNA: TGTGCCAGCAGTTTTCAAAAGGGGGACAGGGGCCAGCCCCAGCATTTT
size: .; J: TRBJ2-7; D: TRBD2; V: TRBV27; CDR3: CASSAKGTSRFSYEQYF; DNA: TGTGCCAGCAGTGCCAAAGGGACTAGCAGATTCTCCTACGAGCAGTACTTC
size: .; J: TRBJ2-7; D: .; V: TRBV5-4; CDR3: CAPRSPQTAPFEQYF; DNA: TGTGCCCCCCGATCTCCGCAGACTGCCCCTTTCGAGCAGTACTTC
size: .; J: TRBJ2-7; D: TRBD1; V: TRBV9; CDR3: CASSVVPTGAYEQYF; DNA: TGTGCCAGCAGCGTAGTCCCCACAGGGGCCTACGAGCAGTACTTC
size: .; J: TRBJ2-2; D: TRBD1; V: TRBV5-1; CDR3: CASSSQGQGNIGELFF; DNA: TGCGCCAGCAGCTCCCAGGGACAGGGTAATATCGGGGAGCTGTTTTTT
size: few; J: TRBJ1-6; D: .; V: TRBV7-3; CDR3: CASGGGSSPLHF; DNA: TGTGCCAGCGGCGGGGGCAGCTCACCCCTCCACTTT
size: .; J: TRBJ2-2; D: .; V: TRBV2; CDR3: CASSGNLWDTGELFF; DNA: TGTGCCAGCAGTGGTAATTTGTGGGACACCGGGGAGCTGTTTTTT
size: once; J: TRBJ2-2; D: .; V: TRBV12-3/TRBV12-4; CDR3: CASSSKMGGELFF; DNA: TGTGCCAGCAGTTCAAAAATGGGCGGGGAGCTGTTTTTT
size: .; J: TRBJ2-5; D: .; V: TRBV6-5; CDR3: CASTPRGGETQYF; DNA: TGTGCCAGCACCCCCAGGGGCGGAGAGACCCAGTACTTC
size: .; J: TRBJ2-7; D: TRBD1; V: TRBV19; CDR3: CASSTLPGGGYEQYF; DNA: TGTGCCAGTAGTACTCTGCCAGGGGGCGGGTACGAGCAGTACTTC
size: .; J: TRBJ2-1; D: .; V: TRBV29-1; CDR3: CSGRVQVGAYNEQFF; DNA: TGCAGCGGGAGGGTCCAGGTAGGGGCCTACAATGAGCAGTTCTTC
size: .; J: TRBJ1-2; D: .; V: TRBV19; CDR3: CASSITQRGYTF; DNA: TGTGCCAGTAGTATTACACAAAGAGGCTACACCTTC
size: .; J: TRBJ1-2; D: .; V: TRBV28; CDR3: CASSPQAPEGYTF; DNA: TGTGCCAGCAGTCCCCAGGCGCCGGAAGGCTACACCTTC